The next 4 T cell receptor beta chains were all read from a single sample in a study of immune cell composition in non-small cell lung cancer. Some clones are missing from TCRdb's copy, which holds only in-frame ones; the method was immunoSEQ multiplex PCR. Of 4,000 to 5,000 clones listed, around three quarters were seen once; the top ten hold 16%. Material for sequencing was lung tumor tissue. These receptor sequences come from a human donor with non-small cell lung cancer.

This clone has just one count. The V and J genes are TRBV5-6 and TRBJ2-1; the match to TRBD2 covers 15 bases. The CDR3 is 18 amino acids. CDR1 and CDR2 from the germline V gene are SGHDT and YYEEEE. With 0 bases clipped from V and 8 bases from J, the junction kept 9 bases outside the gene matches. CDR3: CASSLGSSGLAGGHEQFF. CDR3 bases: TGTGCCAGCAGCTTGGGGAGTAGCGGACTAGCGGGAGGGCATGAGCAGTTCTTC.

CDR3 protein: CASSEIFGGTATSYEQYF. Written as DNA, the CDR3 is TGTGCCAGCAGTGAAATTTTTGGAGGGACCGCAACGTCCTACGAGCAGTACTTC. This chain links TRBV6-1 with TRBJ2-7, with a tentative D call TRBD2 (6 bases). The germline V gene encodes CDR1 MNHNS and CDR2 SASEGT. V was clipped by 2 bases and J by 1 base, with 21 bases between them. This CDR3 spans 18 amino acids.

The chain has TRBV5-6 and TRBJ2-2; the match to TRBD1 covers 8 bases. CDR1 and CDR2 from the germline V gene are SGHDT and YYEEEE. The junction had 5 bases not matched to a gene; V was cut back by 2 bases and J by 5 bases. The CDR3 totals 15 residues. The CDR3 bases are TGTGCCAGCAGCTTCTTCACAGGGGGGACCGGGGAGCTGTTTTTT. Translation gives CASSFFTGGTGELFF.

This clone has a single count. This chain uses TRBV5-6 with TRBJ2-5; D not resolved. Per the germline V gene, CDR1 is SGHDT and CDR2 is YYEEEE. The CDR3 has 15 residues. Trimming took off 2 bases at V and 0 bases at J, with 11 bases between the two ends. The CDR3 nucleotides read TGTGCCAGCAGCTTATTGGCCAAAAACCAAGAGACCCAGTACTTC. Translating it yields CASSLLAKNQETQYF.